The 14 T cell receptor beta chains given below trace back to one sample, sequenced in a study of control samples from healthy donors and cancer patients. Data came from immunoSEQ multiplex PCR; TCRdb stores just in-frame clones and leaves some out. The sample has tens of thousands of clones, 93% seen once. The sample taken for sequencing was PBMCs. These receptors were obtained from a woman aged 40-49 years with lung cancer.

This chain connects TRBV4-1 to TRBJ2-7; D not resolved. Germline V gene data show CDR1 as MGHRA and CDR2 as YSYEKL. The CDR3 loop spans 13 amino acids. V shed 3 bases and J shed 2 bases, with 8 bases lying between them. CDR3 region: CASSQHVTYEQYF. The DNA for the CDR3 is TGCGCCAGCAGCCAGCATGTCACCTACGAGCAGTACTTC.

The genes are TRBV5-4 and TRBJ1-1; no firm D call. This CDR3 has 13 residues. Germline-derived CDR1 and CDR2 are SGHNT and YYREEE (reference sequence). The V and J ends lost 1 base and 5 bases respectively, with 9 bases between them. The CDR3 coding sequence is TGTGCCAGCAGCTTGCTAGATGGAACTGAAGCTTTCTTT. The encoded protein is CASSLLDGTEAFF.

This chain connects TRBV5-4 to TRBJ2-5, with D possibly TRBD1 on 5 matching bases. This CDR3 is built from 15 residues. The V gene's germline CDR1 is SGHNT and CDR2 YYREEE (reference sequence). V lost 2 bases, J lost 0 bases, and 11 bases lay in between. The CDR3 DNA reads TGTGCCAGCAGCTTAGGATGGACACACCAAGAGACCCAGTACTTC. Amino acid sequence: CASSLGWTHQETQYF.

In nucleotides, the CDR3 is TGTGCTAGTGGTTTGGCCCCACTTTCGGCCGAAAAACTGTTTTTT. Protein: CASGLAPLSAEKLFF. The chain uses TRBV12-5 and TRBJ1-4; D remains unclear. CDR1 is LGHNT and CDR2 is FRNRAP in the germline V gene. This CDR3 region has 15 residues. The V gene lost 1 base and the J gene lost 8 bases, with 14 bases spanning the gap.

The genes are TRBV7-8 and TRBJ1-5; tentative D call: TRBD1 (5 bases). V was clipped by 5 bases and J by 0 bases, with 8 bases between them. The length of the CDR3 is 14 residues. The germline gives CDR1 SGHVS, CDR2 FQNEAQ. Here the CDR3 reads CASSPGNSNQPQHF. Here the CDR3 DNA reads TGTGCCAGCAGCCCAGGGAATAGCAATCAGCCCCAGCATTTT.

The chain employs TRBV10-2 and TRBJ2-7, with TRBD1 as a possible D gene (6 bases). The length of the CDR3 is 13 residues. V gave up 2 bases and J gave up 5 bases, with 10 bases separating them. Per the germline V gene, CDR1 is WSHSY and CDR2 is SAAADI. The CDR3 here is CASSEENRDEQYF. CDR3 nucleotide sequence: TGCGCCAGCAGTGAGGAGAACAGGGACGAGCAGTACTTC.

CDR3 in amino acids: CASRPPSRTSGGLEETQYF. CDR3 in DNA: TGTGCCAGCAGACCCCCTTCCAGGACTAGCGGGGGATTGGAAGAGACCCAGTACTTC. V and J are TRBV2 and TRBJ2-5; 13 bases are shared with TRBD2. The CDR3 spans 19 residues. V shed 6 bases, J shed 3 bases, and the junction held 16 bases outside the gene matches. Per the germline V gene, CDR1 is SNHLY and CDR2 is FYNNEI.

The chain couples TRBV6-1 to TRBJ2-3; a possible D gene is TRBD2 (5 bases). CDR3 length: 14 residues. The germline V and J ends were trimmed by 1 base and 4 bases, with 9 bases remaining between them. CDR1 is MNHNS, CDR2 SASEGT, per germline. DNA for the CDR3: TGTGCCAGCAGTGAAGGGGGAGATTCAGATACGCAGTATTTT. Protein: CASSEGGDSDTQYF.

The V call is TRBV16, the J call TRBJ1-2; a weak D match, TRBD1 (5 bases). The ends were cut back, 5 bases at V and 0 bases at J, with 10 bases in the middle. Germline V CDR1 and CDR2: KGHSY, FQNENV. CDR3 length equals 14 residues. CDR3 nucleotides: TGTGCCAGCAGCTCAATAGGGGCTAACTATGGCTACACCTTC. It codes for CASSSIGANYGYTF.

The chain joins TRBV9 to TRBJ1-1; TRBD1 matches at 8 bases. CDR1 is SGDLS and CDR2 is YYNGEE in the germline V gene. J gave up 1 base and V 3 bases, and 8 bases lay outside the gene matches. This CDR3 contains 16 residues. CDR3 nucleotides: TGTGCCAGCAGCGCCCCCGGGACAGGCGGGAACACTGAAGCTTTCTTT. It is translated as CASSAPGTGGNTEAFF.

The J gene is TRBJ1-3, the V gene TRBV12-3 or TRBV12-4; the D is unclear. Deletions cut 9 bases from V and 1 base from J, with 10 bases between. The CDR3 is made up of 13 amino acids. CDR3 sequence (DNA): TGTGCCAGTGGCTGGGGTTCTGGAAACACCATATATTTT. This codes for CASGWGSGNTIYF.

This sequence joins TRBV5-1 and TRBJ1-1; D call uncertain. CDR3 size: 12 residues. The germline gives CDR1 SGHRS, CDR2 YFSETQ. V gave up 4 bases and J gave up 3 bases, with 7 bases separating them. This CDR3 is CASSLGDTEAFF. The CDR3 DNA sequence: TGCGCCAGCAGCCTCGGAGACACTGAAGCTTTCTTT.

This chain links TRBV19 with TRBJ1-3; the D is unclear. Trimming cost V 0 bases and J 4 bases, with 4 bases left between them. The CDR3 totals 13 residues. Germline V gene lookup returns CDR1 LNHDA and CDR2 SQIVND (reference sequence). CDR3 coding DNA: TGTGCCAGTAGTATAGATCGGGGAAACACCATATATTTT. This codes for CASSIDRGNTIYF.

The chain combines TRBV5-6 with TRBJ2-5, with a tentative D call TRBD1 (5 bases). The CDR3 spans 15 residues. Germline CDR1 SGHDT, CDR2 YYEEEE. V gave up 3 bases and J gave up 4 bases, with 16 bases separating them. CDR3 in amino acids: CASSSVSAQGETQYF. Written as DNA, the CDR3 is TGTGCCAGCAGCTCAGTCTCGGCCCAGGGAGAGACCCAGTACTTC.